This T cell receptor beta chain was documented in a study of shared clonotypes between healthy human individuals. Per the germline V gene, CDR1 is GTSNPN and CDR2 is SVGIG (reference sequence). This CDR3 comprises 14 residues. With 8 bases clipped from V and 7 bases from J, the junction kept 12 bases outside the gene matches. The naive CD8 subset, CD45RO-negative cells positively selected for CCR7, excluded terminally differentiated effector memory CD45RA+ cells. As for this clone: Its antigen is not known.

Study outcomes and limitations: Between a handful of donors, naive CD4 clonotypes were shared at a level of about 5%.

Measured with immunoSEQ multiplex PCR; TCRdb has only the in-frame clones, and not every one. The sample shows about 800,000 clones, 90% to 98% of them seen only once. The sample was naive CD8+ T cells sorted from blood. The origin of this receptor is a man aged 25 to 40 in good health. This chain uses TRBV30 with TRBJ2-7; TRBD1 matches at 12 bases. The CDR3 region is CAGDLGQGAGEQYF. CDR3 nucleotides: TGTGCCGGCGACCTGGGACAGGGGGCCGGAGAGCAGTACTTC.